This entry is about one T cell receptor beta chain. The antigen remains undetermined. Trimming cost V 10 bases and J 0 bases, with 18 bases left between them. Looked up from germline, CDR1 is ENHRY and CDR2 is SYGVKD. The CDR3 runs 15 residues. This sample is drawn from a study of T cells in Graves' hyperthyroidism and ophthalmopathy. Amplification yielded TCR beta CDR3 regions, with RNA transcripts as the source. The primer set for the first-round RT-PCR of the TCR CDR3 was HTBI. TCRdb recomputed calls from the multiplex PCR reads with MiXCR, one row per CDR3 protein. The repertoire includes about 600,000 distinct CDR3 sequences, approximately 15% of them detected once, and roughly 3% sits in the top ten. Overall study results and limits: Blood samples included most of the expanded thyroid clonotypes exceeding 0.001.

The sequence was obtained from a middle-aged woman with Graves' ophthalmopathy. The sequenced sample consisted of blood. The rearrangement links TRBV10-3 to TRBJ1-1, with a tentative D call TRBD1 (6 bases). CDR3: CASSGGAGLNTEAFF. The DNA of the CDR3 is TGTGCCAGCTCGGGGGGCGCGGGACTGAACACTGAAGCTTTCTTT.